The 27 T cell receptor beta chains below were found in one sample sequenced in a study of T cell responses to AZD1222 COVID-19 vaccine. Profiling relied on immunoSEQ multiplex PCR, and the TCRdb table lists in-frame clones only, not all of them. The sample carries approximately 150,000 clones, around 88% recorded once. This sample comprised peripheral blood, obtained 28 days after the second AZD1222 dose. These receptors came from an adult who received the AZD1222 COVID-19 vaccine.

This clone was counted a few times. The chain employs TRBV3-1 (or the pseudogene TRBV3-2) and TRBJ1-6; perhaps TRBD1 as D (6 bases). V lost 2 bases and J 10 bases, leaving 15 bases between the germline ends. Germline-derived CDR1 and CDR2 are LGHDT and YNNKEL (reference sequence). The CDR3 totals 15 residues. This CDR3 is CASSQTTGLGSPLHF. CDR3 coding DNA: TGTGCCAGCAGCCAAACTACAGGGCTGGGGTCACCCCTCCACTTT.

The V gene is TRBV5-1, the J gene TRBJ2-5; TRBD2 aligns across 8 bases. The CDR3 length is 15 residues. V was clipped by 3 bases and J by 4 bases; unmatched bases: 8. Germline V gives CDR1 SGHRS, CDR2 YFSETQ. For the CDR3, the DNA is TGCGCCAGCAGCTCCCCAGGAGCGGGGGCAGAGACCCAGTACTTC. Translation: CASSSPGAGAETQYF.

This clone was picked up one time. This chain uses TRBV19 with TRBJ1-4, with 9 bases that match TRBD1. In germline, CDR1 is LNHDA, CDR2 SQIVND (reference sequence). V gave up 6 bases and J gave up 8 bases; unmatched junction bases: 7. There are 14 residues in the CDR3. The CDR3 bases are TGTGCCAGTAGCCCACAGGGGGCAGTAGAAAAACTGTTTTTT. Translated, it gives CASSPQGAVEKLFF.

The CDR3 sequence is CASSLDPGTEAFF. The DNA of the CDR3 is TGCGCCAGCAGCCTCGACCCTGGCACTGAAGCTTTCTTT. The chain combines TRBV5-1 with TRBJ1-1; D is ambiguous. V was pared by 4 bases and J by 4 bases, with 11 bases between. Germline lookup yields CDR1 SGHRS and CDR2 YFSETQ. The length of the CDR3 is 13 residues.

The chain employs TRBV19 and TRBJ2-3, with TRBD1 identical over 10 bases. Germline trimming cut 6 bases from V and 8 bases from J; bases unmatched to any gene: 2. The CDR3 is 12 residues long. CDR1 and CDR2 (germline): LNHDA, SQIVND (reference sequence). DNA for the CDR3: TGTGCCAGTAGGGGGACAGGGGTTACGCAGTATTTT. Amino acid sequence: CASRGTGVTQYF.

The V and J genes are TRBV3-1 (or the pseudogene TRBV3-2) and TRBJ1-4; 8 nucleotides match TRBD1. CDR1 is LGHDT and CDR2 is YNNKEL in the germline V gene (reference sequence). There are 14 residues in the CDR3. The V segment lost 4 bases and the J segment 4 bases; nucleotides outside the gene matches: 2. In DNA, the CDR3 is TGTGCCAGCAGCCTGACAGGGGTTAATGAAAAACTGTTTTTT. Its translation: CASSLTGVNEKLFF.

The chain joins TRBV5-1 to TRBJ2-4; TRBD1 aligns across 10 bases. The germline gives CDR1 SGHRS, CDR2 YFSETQ. This CDR3 comprises 15 residues. J was trimmed by 4 bases and V by 6 bases; bases with no gene match: 7. For the CDR3, the DNA is TGCGCCAGCACCCGGACAGGGGGGAAGAAAAACATTCAGTACTTC. As protein: CASTRTGGKKNIQYF.

This chain links TRBV28 with TRBJ2-1; D might be TRBD1 (6 bases). V lost 2 bases to trimming and J lost 5 bases, with 10 bases between them. This CDR3 has 14 amino acids. Germline CDR1 and CDR2: MDHEN and SYDVKM. CDR3 nucleotide sequence: TGTGCCAGCAGTTTAGGGGGACAAGACAATGAGCAGTTCTTC. Amino acid sequence: CASSLGGQDNEQFF.

V is TRBV24-1 and J is TRBJ2-7; maybe TRBD2 (6 bases). The CDR3 is made up of 15 amino acids. V dropped 1 base and J dropped 5 bases, with 14 bases sitting between them. The germline CDR1 and CDR2 sequences are KGHDR and SFDVKD. CDR3 residues: CATSDLVVGGNEQYF. In DNA form, the CDR3 reads TGTGCCACCAGTGATTTAGTAGTGGGGGGTAACGAGCAGTACTTC.

This clone has only one observation. The rearrangement uses TRBV7-9 and TRBJ2-2; tentatively, D is TRBD1 (5 bases). From germline, CDR1 is SEHNR and CDR2 FQNEAQ (reference sequence). This CDR3 has 15 residues. V was trimmed by 4 bases and J by 5 bases, leaving 14 bases between them. The CDR3, as DNA: TGTGCCAGCAGCTCCGACAGAGGAAGAACCGGGGAGCTGTTTTTT. Translated, it gives CASSSDRGRTGELFF. The whole variable domain, remainder taken from reference TRBV7-9 and TRBJ2-2, is DTGVSQNPRHKITKRGQNVTFRCDPISEHNRLYWYRQTLGQGPEFLTYFQNEAQLEKSRLLSDRFSAERPKGSFSTLEIQRTEQGDSAMYLCASSSDRGRTGELFFGEGSRLTVL.

This clone was observed a single time. The chain links TRBV7-2 to TRBJ1-4; D is ambiguous. This CDR3 comprises 15 residues. V was trimmed by 1 base and J by 7 bases, leaving 13 bases between them. From germline, CDR1 is SGHTA and CDR2 FQGNSA. CDR3 in DNA: TGTGCCAGCAGCTTAGGATCGGTAGGGCGTGAAAAACTGTTTTTT. It is translated as CASSLGSVGREKLFF.

The V call is TRBV18, the J call TRBJ1-5; TRBD1 matches at 8 bases. With 4 bases clipped from V and 6 bases from J, the junction kept 8 bases outside the gene matches. The CDR3 loop spans 15 amino acids. Germline V gene data show CDR1 as KGHSH and CDR2 as LQKENI. The CDR3 DNA reads as TGTGCCAGCTCACAGACTACAGGGGGTGTTCAGCCCCAGCATTTT. Protein: CASSQTTGGVQPQHF.

The chain employs TRBV6-5 and TRBJ2-1, with 12 nucleotides matching TRBD2. This CDR3 region has 16 residues. Germline V lookup: CDR1 MNHEY, CDR2 SVGAGI. Trimming took 6 bases from V and 3 from J; bases not matched to a gene: 6. The CDR3 reads CASSYPSGGDYNEQFF. The CDR3 DNA is TGTGCCAGCAGCTACCCTAGCGGGGGGGACTACAATGAGCAGTTCTTC.

This clone turned up a few times. The V gene is TRBV4-2, the J gene TRBJ1-5; TRBD1 agrees at 8 bases. CDR3 size: 16 residues. Germline V gene data show CDR1 as LGHNA and CDR2 as YNFKEQ. V lost 0 bases to trimming and J lost 2 bases; unmatched junction nucleotides: 3. The CDR3 reads CASSQDPDRGNQPQHF. The DNA of the CDR3 is TGTGCCAGCAGCCAAGACCCGGACAGGGGCAATCAGCCCCAGCATTTT.

The chain links TRBV7-9 to TRBJ1-1; D remains ambiguous. The CDR3 sequence is 12 residues long. Germline V CDR1 and CDR2: SEHNR, FQNEAQ (reference sequence). Trimming left V 8 bases short and J 1 base short, with 8 bases between. The CDR3 DNA reads as TGTGCCAGCTCCACGGAGAACACTGAAGCTTTCTTT. It specifies CASSTENTEAFF.

J is TRBJ2-5 and V is TRBV15; 8 nucleotides agree with TRBD2. This CDR3 region has 15 residues. From germline, CDR1 is LNHNV and CDR2 YYDKDF (reference sequence). Unmatched junction bases numbered 5, after V lost 0 bases and J lost 5 bases. The CDR3 spells CATSRDAVAGETQYF. Written as DNA, the CDR3 is TGTGCCACCAGCAGAGATGCGGTAGCGGGGGAGACCCAGTACTTC.

The chain uses TRBV7-9 and TRBJ2-3; TRBD2 aligns across 12 bases. The ends lost 5 bases at V and 8 bases at J; junction bases unmatched: 11. Looked up from germline, CDR1 is SEHNR and CDR2 is FQNEAQ (reference sequence). CDR3 length equals 16 residues. CDR3 protein: CASSHTSGGLGVTQYF. The CDR3 bases are TGTGCCAGCAGCCATACTAGCGGGGGGCTTGGGGTTACGCAGTATTTT.

The rearrangement links TRBV5-5 to TRBJ1-2; perhaps TRBD1 as D (6 bases). The CDR3 has 16 residues. V gave up 0 bases and J gave up 4 bases, with 16 bases separating them. Germline V gene sequence: CDR1 SGHKS, CDR2 YYEKEE (reference sequence). The CDR3 DNA reads TGTGCCAGCAGCTTGGAATTCAGGGGTAAGGGCTATGGCTACACCTTC. This translates into CASSLEFRGKGYGYTF.

The CDR3 is CASSQDLARGVRETQYF. For the CDR3, the DNA is TGTGCCAGCAGCCAAGATTTGGCCAGGGGCGTTAGAGAGACCCAGTACTTC. The V gene is TRBV4-2, the J gene TRBJ2-5, with D maybe TRBD1 (6 bases). From germline, CDR1 is LGHNA and CDR2 YNFKEQ. The V end lost 0 bases, the J end lost 4 bases, and 18 bases lay between the germline ends. The CDR3 spans 17 residues.

V usage is TRBV6-5 and J usage is TRBJ1-6; D might be TRBD1 (5 bases). V was cut by 8 bases and J by 9 bases, with 11 bases left in between. The CDR3 totals 12 residues. Germline CDR1 MNHEY, CDR2 SVGAGI. DNA of the CDR3: TGTGCCAGCGGGGGGGGGTCTTCACCCCTCCACTTT. Translated: CASGGGSSPLHF.

The chain combines TRBV30 with TRBJ1-4, with 9 bases fitting TRBD1. The CDR3 consists of 14 residues. Germline CDR1 GTSNPN, CDR2 SVGIG (reference sequence). The V and J ends lost 4 bases and 8 bases, in that order; junction bases with no gene match: 8. The CDR3 loop is CAWNRQGVEEKLFF. CDR3 sequence (DNA): TGTGCCTGGAATCGACAGGGGGTCGAGGAAAAACTGTTTTTT.

This chain joins TRBV5-4 and TRBJ1-1; D unclear. CDR1 is SGHNT, CDR2 YYREEE, per germline (reference sequence). The ends were cut back, 0 bases at V and 7 bases at J, with 7 bases in the middle. The CDR3 is made up of 12 amino acids. CDR3 residues: CASSLGRLEAFF. DNA of the CDR3: TGTGCCAGCAGCTTGGGAAGACTTGAAGCTTTCTTT.

The sample holds a few counts of this clone. CDR3: CASSQEGWLEQYF. In DNA, the CDR3 is TGTGCCAGCAGCCAAGAGGGGTGGTTAGAGCAGTACTTC. The chain joins TRBV4-2 to TRBJ2-7; no clear D gene. V was clipped by 0 bases and J by 7 bases, with 10 bases between them. CDR1 and CDR2 (germline): LGHNA, YNFKEQ. The CDR3 has 13 residues.

This chain links TRBV5-1 with TRBJ2-3; the D is unclear. There are 14 residues in the CDR3. Germline CDR1 and CDR2: SGHRS and YFSETQ. Trimming took 0 bases from V and 5 from J, leaving 10 bases between them. Here the CDR3 reads CASSLDLVKDTQYF. CDR3 DNA: TGCGCCAGCAGCTTGGACTTGGTCAAAGATACGCAGTATTTT.

The chain couples TRBV27 to TRBJ2-1; 12 positions match TRBD2. Germline V gene sequence: CDR1 MNHEY, CDR2 SMNVEV (reference sequence). After removal of 1 base from V and 3 bases from J, the junction contained 4 bases not matched to a gene. This CDR3 has 17 amino acids. CDR3 DNA sequence: TGTGCCAGCAGTTTATTGGAGGGACTAGCGGGCTACAATGAGCAGTTCTTC. Translating gives CASSLLEGLAGYNEQFF.

J is TRBJ1-4 and V is TRBV5-1; tentative D call: TRBD1 (5 bases). V was shortened by 1 base and J by 4 bases, with 8 bases between the two germline ends. This CDR3 spans 14 amino acids. Germline V lookup: CDR1 SGHRS, CDR2 YFSETQ. CDR3 sequence: CASSLTGSNEKLFF. Written as DNA, the CDR3 is TGCGCCAGCAGCTTGACAGGAAGTAATGAAAAACTGTTTTTT.

The J gene is TRBJ2-2, the V gene TRBV7-9; D unclear. The CDR3 is 12 residues long. Trimming stripped 5 bases from V and 7 bases from J, with 8 bases between. CDR1 and CDR2 (germline): SEHNR, FQNEAQ (reference sequence). As DNA, the CDR3 is TGTGCCAGCAGCCGACCGGGCGGGGAGCTGTTTTTT. Its translation is CASSRPGGELFF.